This T cell receptor (beta chain) was captured in a study of T cells in Graves' hyperthyroidism and ophthalmopathy. Whole-study context: Peripheral blood specimens were obtained at initial diagnosis, prior to any treatment.

The CDR3 covers 16 residues. Germline V gives CDR1 LGHDT, CDR2 YNNKEL (reference sequence). V was clipped by 4 bases and J by 7 bases; unmatched bases: 5. Authors of the study amplified TCR beta CDR3 regions from RNA transcripts. HTBI primers were employed in a first-round RT-PCR of the TCR CDR3. TCRdb ran MiXCR on the multiplex PCR reads and lists one entry per CDR3 protein. The sample has about 620,000 distinct CDR3 sequences, 15% to 20% seen once. PBMCs stemmed from about 9.7 ml fresh peripheral blood. The sequenced sample consisted of blood. The TCR sequence derives from a woman in her twenties or thirties with Graves' hyperthyroidism. V is TRBV3-1 and J is TRBJ2-2; 14 nucleotides align to TRBD2. The DNA for the CDR3 is TGTGCCAGCAGCCCGGGACTAGCGGGAGTGCTCGGGGAGCTGTTTTTT. Translating it yields CASSPGLAGVLGELFF.